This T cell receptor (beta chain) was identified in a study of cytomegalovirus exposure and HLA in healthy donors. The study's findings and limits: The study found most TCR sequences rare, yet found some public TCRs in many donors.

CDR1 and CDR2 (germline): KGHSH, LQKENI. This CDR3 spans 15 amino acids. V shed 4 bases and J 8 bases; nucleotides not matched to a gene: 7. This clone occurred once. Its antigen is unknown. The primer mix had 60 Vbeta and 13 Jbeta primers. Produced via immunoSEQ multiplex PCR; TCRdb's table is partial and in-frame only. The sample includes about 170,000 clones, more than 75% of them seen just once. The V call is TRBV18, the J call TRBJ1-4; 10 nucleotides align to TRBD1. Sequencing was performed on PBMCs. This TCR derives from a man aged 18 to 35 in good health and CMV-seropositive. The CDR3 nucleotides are TGTGCCAGCTCACGGGGGACAGGGGCACGCGAAAAACTGTTTTTT. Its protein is CASSRGTGAREKLFF.